Below, 5 T cell receptor beta chains from the same sample are listed, as sequenced in a study of T-cell reconstitution after alpha-beta-depleted transplantation in children listed by TCRdb under 2016. Interpreted using the paper, the treatment or condition label stands for: allogeneic hematopoietic cell transplantation with graft depleted of TCRalphabeta T cells and CD19 B cells. The method was PCR. Sequencing used an Illumina HiSeq 2500. TCR library preparation used molecular barcoding, with unique molecular identifiers applied to normalize quantification of the TCRbeta repertoire. TCRdb reprocessed the public reads (quality trimming at Q25 with fastp, clone calling with MiXCR) and kept in-frame beta chains. Identical CDR3 protein sequences are pooled into one entry, listed with their most common genes and DNA. A total of hundreds of thousands of distinct CDR3 sequences appear in this sample, 6.5% to 10% of them only once. Approximately 6% of the sample lies in the top ten.

Material: PBMCs, mostly from graft donor cells, obtained 180 days after TCRalphabeta/CD19-depleted stem cell transplant. All receptors come from a male patient between 10 and 17 years old who had a stem cell transplant for acute lymphoblastic leukemia, so the T cells may come from the graft donor.

This clonotype was counted many times. CDR3 in amino acids: CASSQGAYYGYTF. The DNA for the CDR3 is TGTGCCAGCAGCCAGGGGGCGTATTATGGCTACACCTTC. The chain is built from TRBV7-2 and TRBJ1-2, with 8 bases matching TRBD1. From germline, CDR1 is SGHTA and CDR2 FQGNSA. V was pared by 5 bases and J by 5 bases, with 4 bases of the junction left unmatched. This CDR3 region has 13 residues.

This clonotype was seen ten or more times. This rearrangement joins TRBV15 to TRBJ1-4; a weak D match, TRBD1 (6 bases). V lost 1 base to trimming and J lost 6 bases, with 12 bases between them. The CDR3 totals 15 residues. Germline V gene lookup returns CDR1 LNHNV and CDR2 YYDKDF (reference sequence). The CDR3 protein is CATSRGGGGDEKLFF. The CDR3 DNA reads as TGTGCCACCAGCAGAGGAGGGGGTGGTGATGAAAAACTGTTTTTT.

In this sample, this clonotype turned up many times. The rearrangement joins TRBV7-9 to TRBJ2-7, with a possible D match to TRBD2 (6 bases). The V and J ends lost 3 bases and 0 bases respectively, with 21 bases between them. Per germline, CDR1 SEHNR and CDR2 FQNEAQ (reference sequence). There are 18 residues in the CDR3. In DNA, the CDR3 is TGTGCCAGCAGCTTTGGTGAGGGAGGACCTGGGCGCTCCTACGAGCAGTACTTC. Amino acids: CASSFGEGGPGRSYEQYF. The entire variable domain, with the rest obtained from reference TRBV7-9 and TRBJ2-7, is as follows: DTGVSQNPRHKITKRGQNVTFRCDPISEHNRLYWYRQTLGQGPEFLTYFQNEAQLEKSRLLSDRFSAERPKGSFSTLEIQRTEQGDSAMYLCASSFGEGGPGRSYEQYFGPGTRLTVT.

This clonotype was seen repeatedly, ten times or more. This chain connects TRBV28 to TRBJ2-7, with a possible D match to TRBD1 (6 bases). This CDR3 has 14 amino acids. Per germline, CDR1 MDHEN and CDR2 SYDVKM. The germline V and J ends were trimmed by 3 bases and 5 bases, with 14 bases remaining between them. The CDR3 DNA is TGTGCCAGCAGTTTTGGCCAGGGGCGGCACGAGCAGTACTTC. Its protein is CASSFGQGRHEQYF.

Ten or more counts support this clonotype. V is TRBV29-1 and J is TRBJ2-5, with D unclear. The CDR3 totals 15 residues. Germline V gives CDR1 SQVTM, CDR2 ANQGSEA. Trimming pared 2 bases from V and 5 bases from J, leaving 18 bases between. This chain's CDR3 is CSVERFRNGLETQYF. CDR3 bases: TGCAGCGTTGAAAGGTTCCGGAATGGGTTGGAGACCCAGTACTTC.